This T cell receptor beta chain was documented in a study of T cell responses to AZD1222 COVID-19 vaccine. Germline V gives CDR1 LNHDA, CDR2 SQIVND (reference sequence). The CDR3 is 14 amino acids. V lost 7 bases and J 7 bases, leaving 19 bases between the germline ends. Clones were read by immunoSEQ multiplex PCR, and TCRdb kept only the in-frame ones, dropping some. The sample has 150,000 to 200,000 clones, 94% seen once. Whole-study findings and limits: The study found vaccine-associated CD4 TCRs spanning spike, dominant at 160-218 and 743-854.

Remarks on this clone: Its antigen is not known.

The chain uses TRBV19 and TRBJ1-1; TRBD1 is a possible D gene (6 bases). Sequencing used peripheral blood, obtained on day 0 of AZD1222 vaccination. This receptor was taken from an adult in good health. CDR3 amino acids: CASMGTPPNREAFF. The CDR3 coding sequence is TGTGCCAGTATGGGGACACCTCCGAACCGTGAAGCTTTCTTT.